Listed below are T cell receptor beta chains from one sample, sequenced in a study of CD8+ T cells in alopecia areata. Profiling relied on immunoSEQ multiplex PCR, and the TCRdb table lists in-frame clones only, not all of them. The table lists approximately 98,000 clones, roughly 64% of them singletons. Material for sequencing was CD8+ T cells sorted from blood. The source of these receptors is a human donor in good health. The CDR3 runs from the conserved cysteine through the conserved F or W. The order of the fields is V gene, clone size, D gene, J gene, CDR3 DNA, CDR3 protein. The D gene is left open where the match is weak. Not every row has a clone size; where given, it reads once, few, many or a size class.

V gene: TRBV4-1; clone size: -; D gene: -; J gene: TRBJ2-7; CDR3 DNA: TGCGCCAGCAGCCAAGACGAGGGTTGGGAGCAGTACTTC; CDR3 protein: CASSQDEGWEQYF
V gene: TRBV15; clone size: -; D gene: TRBD2; J gene: TRBJ2-1; CDR3 DNA: TGTGCCACCCGCCCGACCCTGTTAGCGGGGCGGGGCAATGAGCAGTTCTTC; CDR3 protein: CATRPTLLAGRGNEQFF
V gene: TRBV27; clone size: -; D gene: -; J gene: TRBJ1-6; CDR3 DNA: TGTGCCAGCAGTTTTGGTCGTGCAAGGGCCTATAATTCACCCCTCCACTTT; CDR3 protein: CASSFGRARAYNSPLHF
V gene: TRBV7-2; clone size: few; D gene: -; J gene: TRBJ2-5; CDR3 DNA: TGTGCCAGCAGCCCCGGGTTGGGGGGCCGGGAGACCCAGTACTTC; CDR3 protein: CASSPGLGGRETQYF
V gene: TRBV6-5; clone size: -; D gene: TRBD1; J gene: TRBJ2-1; CDR3 DNA: TGTGCCAGCAGTTACGGGACAGGGTTCACGAATGAGCAGTTCTTC; CDR3 protein: CASSYGTGFTNEQFF
V gene: TRBV4-3; clone size: many; D gene: -; J gene: TRBJ2-1; CDR3 DNA: TGCGCCAGCAGCCTCGGACAGTCTCGCGAGCAGTTCTTC; CDR3 protein: CASSLGQSREQFF
V gene: TRBV7-9; clone size: -; D gene: TRBD2; J gene: TRBJ2-1; CDR3 DNA: TGTGCCAGCAGCCACCCATTAGCGGGGTGGATCAATGAGCAGTTCTTC; CDR3 protein: CASSHPLAGWINEQFF
V gene: TRBV11-2; clone size: once; D gene: TRBD2; J gene: TRBJ2-1; CDR3 DNA: TGTGCCAGCAACGCACTAGCGGGTAGCTCCTACAATGAGCAGTTCTTC; CDR3 protein: CASNALAGSSYNEQFF
V gene: TRBV4-1; clone size: once; D gene: -; J gene: TRBJ1-5; CDR3 DNA: TGCGCCAGCAGCCAAGATTGGTCAGGGGATCAGTTCAATCAGCCCCAGCATTTT; CDR3 protein: CASSQDWSGDQFNQPQHF
V gene: TRBV19; clone size: -; D gene: TRBD2; J gene: TRBJ2-7; CDR3 DNA: TGTGCCAAGCGGACTAGCGGGGACTACGAGCAGTACTTC; CDR3 protein: CAKRTSGDYEQYF
V gene: TRBV10-3; clone size: few; D gene: -; J gene: TRBJ1-2; CDR3 DNA: TGTGCCATCAGTGTTGGAACTGGCTACACCTTC; CDR3 protein: CAISVGTGYTF
V gene: TRBV29-1; clone size: few; D gene: TRBD2; J gene: TRBJ2-3; CDR3 DNA: TGCAGCGGTGGCGGAGCGGGGGGCACAGATACGCAGTATTTT; CDR3 protein: CSGGGAGGTDTQYF
V gene: TRBV15; clone size: -; D gene: TRBD1; J gene: TRBJ2-2; CDR3 DNA: TGTGCCACCAGCAGAGAGTTTCGACAGGGTTCGAACACCGGGGAGCTGTTTTTT; CDR3 protein: CATSREFRQGSNTGELFF
V gene: TRBV5-6; clone size: -; D gene: -; J gene: TRBJ1-5; CDR3 DNA: TGTGCCAGCAGCCAGGGCCTAGGGGTGGGAGCCCAGCATTTT; CDR3 protein: CASSQGLGVGAQHF
V gene: TRBV7-9; clone size: few; D gene: -; J gene: TRBJ2-2; CDR3 DNA: TGTGCCAGCAGCCCGACTAGTCATCTCGGGGAGCTGTTTTTT; CDR3 protein: CASSPTSHLGELFF
V gene: TRBV14; clone size: few; D gene: -; J gene: TRBJ2-2; CDR3 DNA: TGTGCCAGCAGCCAAGATTGGCCCCACACCGGGGAGCTGTTTTTT; CDR3 protein: CASSQDWPHTGELFF